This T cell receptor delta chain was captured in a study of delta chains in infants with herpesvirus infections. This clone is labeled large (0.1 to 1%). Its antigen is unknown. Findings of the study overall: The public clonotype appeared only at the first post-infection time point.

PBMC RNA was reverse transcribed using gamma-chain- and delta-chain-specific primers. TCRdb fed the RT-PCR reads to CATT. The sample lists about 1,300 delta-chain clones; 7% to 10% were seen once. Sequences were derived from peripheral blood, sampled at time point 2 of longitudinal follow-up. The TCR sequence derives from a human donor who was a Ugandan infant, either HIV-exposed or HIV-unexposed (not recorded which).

CDR3 sequence: CAVPPHSWGTHTDKLIF. In DNA form, the CDR3 reads TGTGCTGTACCTCCCCACTCGTGGGGTACCCACACCGATAAACTCATCTTT. This chain connects TRAV36/DV7 to TRDJ1; the D gene is possibly TRDD3 (5 bases). This CDR3 comprises 17 residues. V was pared by 5 bases and J by 0 bases, with 23 bases between. CDR1 is VTNFRS and CDR2 is LTSSGIE in the germline V gene (reference sequence).